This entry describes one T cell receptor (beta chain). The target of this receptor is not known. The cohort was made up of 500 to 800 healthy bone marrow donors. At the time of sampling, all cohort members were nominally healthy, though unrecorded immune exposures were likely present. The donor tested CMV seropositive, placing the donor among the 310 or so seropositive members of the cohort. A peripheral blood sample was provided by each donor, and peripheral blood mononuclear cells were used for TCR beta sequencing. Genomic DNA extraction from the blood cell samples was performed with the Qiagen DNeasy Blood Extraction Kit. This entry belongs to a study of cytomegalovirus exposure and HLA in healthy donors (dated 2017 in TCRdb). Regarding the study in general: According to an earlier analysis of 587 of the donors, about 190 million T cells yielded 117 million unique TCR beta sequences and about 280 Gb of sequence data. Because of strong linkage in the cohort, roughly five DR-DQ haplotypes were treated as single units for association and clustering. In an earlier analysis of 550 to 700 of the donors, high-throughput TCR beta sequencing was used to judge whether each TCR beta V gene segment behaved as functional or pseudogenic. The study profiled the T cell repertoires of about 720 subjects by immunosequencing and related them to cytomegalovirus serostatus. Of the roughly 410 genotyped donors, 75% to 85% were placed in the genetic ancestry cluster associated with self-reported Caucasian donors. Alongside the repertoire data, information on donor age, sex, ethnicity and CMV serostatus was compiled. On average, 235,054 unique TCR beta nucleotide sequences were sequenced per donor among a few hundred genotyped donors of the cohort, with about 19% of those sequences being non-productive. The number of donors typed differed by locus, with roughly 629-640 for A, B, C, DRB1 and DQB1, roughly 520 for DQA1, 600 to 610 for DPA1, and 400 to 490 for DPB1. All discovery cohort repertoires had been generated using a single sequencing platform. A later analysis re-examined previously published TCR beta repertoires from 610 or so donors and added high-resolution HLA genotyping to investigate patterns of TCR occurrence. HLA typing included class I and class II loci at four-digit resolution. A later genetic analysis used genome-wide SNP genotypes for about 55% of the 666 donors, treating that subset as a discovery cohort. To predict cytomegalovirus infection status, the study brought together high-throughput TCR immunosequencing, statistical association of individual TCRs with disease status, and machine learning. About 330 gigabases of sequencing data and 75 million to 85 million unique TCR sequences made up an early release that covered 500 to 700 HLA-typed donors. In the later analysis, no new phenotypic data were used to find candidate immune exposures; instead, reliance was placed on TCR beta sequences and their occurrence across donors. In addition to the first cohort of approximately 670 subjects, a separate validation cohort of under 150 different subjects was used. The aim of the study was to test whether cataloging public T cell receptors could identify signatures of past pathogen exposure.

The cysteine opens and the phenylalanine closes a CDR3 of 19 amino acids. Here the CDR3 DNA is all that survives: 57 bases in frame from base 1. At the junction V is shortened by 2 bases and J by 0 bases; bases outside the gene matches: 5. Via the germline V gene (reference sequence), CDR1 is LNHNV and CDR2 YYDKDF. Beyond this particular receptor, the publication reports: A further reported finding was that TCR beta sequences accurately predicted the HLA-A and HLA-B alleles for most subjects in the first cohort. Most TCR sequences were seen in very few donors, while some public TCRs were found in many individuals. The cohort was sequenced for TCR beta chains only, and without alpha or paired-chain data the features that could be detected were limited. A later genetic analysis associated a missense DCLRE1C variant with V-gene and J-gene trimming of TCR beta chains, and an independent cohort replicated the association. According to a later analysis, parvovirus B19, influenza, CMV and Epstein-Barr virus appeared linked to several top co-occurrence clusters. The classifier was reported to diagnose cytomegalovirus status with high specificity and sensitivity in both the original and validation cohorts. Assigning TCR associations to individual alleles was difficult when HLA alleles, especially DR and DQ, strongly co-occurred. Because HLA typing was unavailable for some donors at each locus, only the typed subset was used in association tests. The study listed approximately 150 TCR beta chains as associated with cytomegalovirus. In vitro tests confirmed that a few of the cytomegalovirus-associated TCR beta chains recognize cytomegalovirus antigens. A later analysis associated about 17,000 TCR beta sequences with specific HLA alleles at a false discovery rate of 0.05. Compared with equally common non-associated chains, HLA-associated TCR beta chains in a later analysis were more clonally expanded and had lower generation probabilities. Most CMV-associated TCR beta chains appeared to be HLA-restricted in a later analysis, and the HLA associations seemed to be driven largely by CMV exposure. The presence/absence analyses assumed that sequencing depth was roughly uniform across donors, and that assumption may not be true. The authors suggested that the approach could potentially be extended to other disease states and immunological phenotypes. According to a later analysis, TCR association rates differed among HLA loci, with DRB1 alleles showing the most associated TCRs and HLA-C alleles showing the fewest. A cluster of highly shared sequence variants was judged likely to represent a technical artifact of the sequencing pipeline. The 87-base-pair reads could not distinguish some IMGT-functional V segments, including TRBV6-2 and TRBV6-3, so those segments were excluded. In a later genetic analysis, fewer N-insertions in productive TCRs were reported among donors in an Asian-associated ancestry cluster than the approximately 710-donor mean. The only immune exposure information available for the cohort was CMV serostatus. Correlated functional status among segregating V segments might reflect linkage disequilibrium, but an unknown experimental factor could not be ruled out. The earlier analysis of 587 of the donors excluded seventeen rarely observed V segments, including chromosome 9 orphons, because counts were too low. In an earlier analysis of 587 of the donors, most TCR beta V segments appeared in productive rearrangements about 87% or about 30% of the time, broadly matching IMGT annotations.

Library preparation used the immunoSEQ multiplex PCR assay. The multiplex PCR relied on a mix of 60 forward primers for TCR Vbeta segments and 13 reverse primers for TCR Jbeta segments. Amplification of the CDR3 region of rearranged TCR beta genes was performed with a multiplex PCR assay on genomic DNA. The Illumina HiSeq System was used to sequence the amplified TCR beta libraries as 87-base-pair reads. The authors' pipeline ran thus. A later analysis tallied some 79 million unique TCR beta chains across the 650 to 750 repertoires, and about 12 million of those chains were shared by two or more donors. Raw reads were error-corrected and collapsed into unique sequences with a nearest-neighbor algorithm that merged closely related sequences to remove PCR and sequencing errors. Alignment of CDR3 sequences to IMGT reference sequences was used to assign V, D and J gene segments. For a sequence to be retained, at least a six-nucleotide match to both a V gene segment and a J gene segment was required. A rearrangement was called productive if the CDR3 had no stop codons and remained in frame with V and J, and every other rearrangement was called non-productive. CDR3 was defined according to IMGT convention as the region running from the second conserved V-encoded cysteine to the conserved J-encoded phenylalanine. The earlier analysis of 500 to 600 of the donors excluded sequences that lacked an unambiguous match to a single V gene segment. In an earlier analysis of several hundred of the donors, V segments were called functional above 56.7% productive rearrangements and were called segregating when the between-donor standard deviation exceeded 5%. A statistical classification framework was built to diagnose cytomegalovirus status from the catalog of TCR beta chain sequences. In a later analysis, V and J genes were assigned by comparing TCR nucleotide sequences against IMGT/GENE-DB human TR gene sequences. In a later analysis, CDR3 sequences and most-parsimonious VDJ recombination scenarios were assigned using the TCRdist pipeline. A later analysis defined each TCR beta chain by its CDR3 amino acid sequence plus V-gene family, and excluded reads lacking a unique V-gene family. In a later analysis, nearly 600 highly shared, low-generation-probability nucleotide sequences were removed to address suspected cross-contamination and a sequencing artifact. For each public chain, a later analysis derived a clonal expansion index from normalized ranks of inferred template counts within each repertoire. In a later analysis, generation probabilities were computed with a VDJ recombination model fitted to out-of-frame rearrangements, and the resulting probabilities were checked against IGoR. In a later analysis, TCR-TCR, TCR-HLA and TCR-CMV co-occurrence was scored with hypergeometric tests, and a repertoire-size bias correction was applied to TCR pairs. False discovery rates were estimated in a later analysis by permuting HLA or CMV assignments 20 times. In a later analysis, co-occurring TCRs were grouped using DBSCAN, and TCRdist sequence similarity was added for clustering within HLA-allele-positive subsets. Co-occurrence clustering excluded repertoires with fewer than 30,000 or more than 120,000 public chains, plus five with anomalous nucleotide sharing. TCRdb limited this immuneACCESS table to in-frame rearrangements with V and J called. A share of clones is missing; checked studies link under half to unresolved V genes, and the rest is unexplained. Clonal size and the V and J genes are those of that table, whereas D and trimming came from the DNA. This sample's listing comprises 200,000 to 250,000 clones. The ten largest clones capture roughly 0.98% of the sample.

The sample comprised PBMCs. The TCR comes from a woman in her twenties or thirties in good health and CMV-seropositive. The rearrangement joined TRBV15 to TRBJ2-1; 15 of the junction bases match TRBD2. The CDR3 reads CATSRSGTSGGSSYNEQFF. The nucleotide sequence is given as TGTGCCACCAGCAGATCGGGGACTAGCGGGGGGAGCTCCTACAATGAGCAGTTCTTC.